The 26 T cell receptor beta chains reported below all come from one sample, sequenced in a study of T-cell reconstitution after alpha-beta-depleted transplantation in children. Unique molecular identifiers tagged the TCRbeta library. Each CDR3 protein is one row after TCRdb ran MiXCR on the PCR reads. The sample lists about 350,000 distinct CDR3 sequences, 15% to 20% seen once, with around 41% in the top ten. Sequenced here: PBMCs, mostly from graft donor cells, sampled 360 days after TCRalphabeta/CD19-depleted stem cell transplant. The receptors here all came from a male patient aged 2-10 years who had a stem cell transplant for acute lymphoblastic leukemia, so the T cells may come from the graft donor.

This clonotype was seen only a few times. This sequence joins TRBV10-3 and TRBJ2-1; 8 bases match TRBD2. CDR1 is ENHRY and CDR2 is SYGVKD in the germline V gene. This CDR3 has 14 amino acids. V was clipped by 7 bases and J by 5 bases; unmatched bases: 7. The CDR3 protein is CAINHSGTNNEQFF. CDR3 sequence (DNA): TGTGCCATCAACCATAGCGGGACGAACAATGAGCAGTTCTTC.

The rearrangement joins TRBV7-9 to TRBJ2-1; 9 bases align to TRBD1. Trimming cost V 5 bases and J 2 bases; bases outside gene matches: 19. This CDR3 region has 20 residues. Germline CDR1 and CDR2: SEHNR and FQNEAQ (reference sequence). DNA of the CDR3: TGTGCCAGCAGCCCAACGCGGACAGGGGACCGGGACAGGGCCTACAATGAGCAGTTCTTC. Translated: CASSPTRTGDRDRAYNEQFF.

This clonotype has just a few counts. The CDR3 region has the DNA TGCGCCAGCAGCCAAGATCAGGAGATCGGACAGGGGGCAAAGCAGTACTTC. Protein: CASSQDQEIGQGAKQYF. V is TRBV4-3 and J is TRBJ2-7; 11 bases are a match to TRBD1. The V and J ends lost 0 bases and 8 bases, in that order; junction bases with no gene match: 12. Germline-derived CDR1 and CDR2 are LGHNA and YSLEER. The CDR3 covers 17 residues.

The chain couples TRBV10-3 to TRBJ2-2; 7 bases agree with TRBD2. Germline V gene sequence: CDR1 ENHRY, CDR2 SYGVKD. This CDR3 has 15 residues. Trimming at V came to 4 bases and at J to 6 bases, leaving 8 bases not matched to a gene. The CDR3 reads CAISVTSEASGELFF. CDR3 in DNA: TGTGCCATCAGTGTAACTAGCGAGGCCTCCGGGGAGCTGTTTTTT.

This clonotype was detected a few times. The CDR3 DNA reads as TGTGCCAGCAGTCCCTCGCCTACACACGAAGCTTTCTTT. It is translated as CASSPSPTHEAFF. This chain joins TRBV12-3 or TRBV12-4 and TRBJ1-1; D unclear. Trimming removed 5 bases from V and 8 bases from J, with 15 bases in between. This CDR3 is built from 13 residues.

This clonotype was counted ten times or more. The J gene is TRBJ2-1, the V gene TRBV4-3; D gene ambiguous. Germline CDR1 reads LGHNA; CDR2 reads YSLEER. CDR3 size: 15 residues. The V and J ends lost 1 base and 9 bases respectively, with 16 bases between them. CDR3 sequence: CASSQVFPLHGEQFF. The CDR3 DNA is TGCGCCAGCAGCCAAGTATTCCCACTTCACGGTGAGCAGTTCTTC.

V is TRBV5-1 and J is TRBJ2-3; unclear D gene. The CDR3 is made up of 13 amino acids. Germline values: CDR1 SGHRS, CDR2 YFSETQ. Trimming shortened V by 4 bases and J by 2 bases, and 8 bases separated the two germline ends. The CDR3 nucleotides read TGCGCCAGCAGCGACCCCCCCACAGATACGCAGTATTTT. Encoded protein: CASSDPPTDTQYF.

This clonotype was counted a few times. The chain recombines TRBV7-8 with TRBJ2-1; TRBD2 agrees at 9 bases. With 1 base clipped from V and 2 bases from J, the junction kept 6 bases outside the gene matches. The CDR3 is made up of 17 amino acids. CDR1 and CDR2 (germline): SGHVS, FQNEAQ. The CDR3 reads CASSLEATSGAYNEQFF. DNA for the CDR3: TGTGCCAGCAGCTTAGAGGCGACTAGCGGTGCCTACAATGAGCAGTTCTTC.

This clonotype has more than one count but fewer than ten. The chain is built from TRBV5-1 and TRBJ2-6; TRBD2 agrees at 11 bases. Unmatched junction bases numbered 4, after V lost 0 bases and J lost 2 bases. Germline CDR1 is SGHRS and CDR2 is YFSETQ. This CDR3 has 18 amino acids. CDR3: CASSLELAGVTGANVLTF. The CDR3 DNA reads TGCGCCAGCAGCTTGGAACTAGCGGGAGTTACTGGGGCCAACGTCCTGACTTTC.

This clonotype was counted between two and nine times. This sequence joins TRBV20-1 and TRBJ1-3, with D unresolved. V lost 5 bases and J lost 4, with 9 bases in between. Looked up from germline, CDR1 is DFQATT and CDR2 is SNEGSKA (reference sequence). CDR3 length: 12 residues. CDR3 sequence (DNA): TGCAGTGCTCTGGCTCAGGGAAACACCATATATTTT. It specifies CSALAQGNTIYF.

V and J are TRBV5-8 and TRBJ1-2, with D perhaps TRBD1 (6 bases). This CDR3 region has 13 residues. CDR1 is SGHTS and CDR2 is YDEGEE in the germline V gene. V shed 3 bases and J shed 5 bases, with 11 bases lying between them. CDR3 residues: CASSYDRMYGYTF. CDR3 coding DNA: TGTGCCAGCAGCTACGACAGGATGTATGGCTACACCTTC.

The table lists this clonotype with a count of one. The genes are TRBV5-4 and TRBJ2-6, with D possibly being TRBD1 (6 bases). V dropped 2 bases and J dropped 0 bases, with 9 bases sitting between them. Germline CDR1 and CDR2: SGHNT and YYREEE (reference sequence). The CDR3 has 16 residues. The CDR3: CASSLKQGSGANVLTF. The CDR3 nucleotides are TGTGCCAGCAGCTTAAAACAGGGCTCTGGGGCCAACGTCCTGACTTTC.

This clonotype has a handful of counts. V and J are TRBV6-2 or TRBV6-3 and TRBJ2-5; TRBD2 agrees at 8 bases. The CDR3 runs 16 residues. The V and J ends lost 0 bases and 5 bases, in that order; junction bases with no gene match: 8. From germline, CDR1 is MNHEY and CDR2 SVGEGT. Written as DNA, the CDR3 is TGTGCCAGCAGTTACTCGATAGCGGGGATTCAGGAGACCCAGTACTTC. This codes for CASSYSIAGIQETQYF.

The table lists this clonotype with a few counts. The chain couples TRBV4-3 to TRBJ2-1, with D maybe TRBD2 (6 bases). The V end was cut by 0 bases, the J end by 3 bases, with 18 bases between. The CDR3 runs to 18 residues. Germline values: CDR1 LGHNA, CDR2 YSLEER. The CDR3 region is CASSQDSLLAGIYNEQFF. CDR3 sequence (DNA): TGCGCCAGCAGCCAAGATTCGCTCCTGGCGGGGATCTACAATGAGCAGTTCTTC.

This clonotype was detected only a few times. The chain carries TRBV4-1 and TRBJ1-2, with TRBD1 as a possible D gene (6 bases). V gave up 1 base and J gave up 4 bases, with 16 bases separating them. The CDR3 is 16 residues long. Germline V gene lookup returns CDR1 MGHRA and CDR2 YSYEKL. The CDR3 nucleotides read TGCGCCAGCAGCCAAGCCCCGGGGGCGGGGAGCTATGGCTACACCTTC. It specifies CASSQAPGAGSYGYTF.

V usage is TRBV4-1 and J usage is TRBJ2-5; D remains unclear. V was trimmed by 2 bases and J by 2 bases, leaving 15 bases between them. The CDR3 runs 16 residues. In germline, CDR1 is MGHRA, CDR2 YSYEKL. The DNA of the CDR3 is TGCGCCAGCAGCCAAAGACGGCCGGTTAAACAAGAGACCCAGTACTTC. Encoded protein: CASSQRRPVKQETQYF.

The chain uses TRBV20-1 and TRBJ2-2; D not certain. This CDR3 comprises 16 residues. The V end lost 0 bases, the J end lost 3 bases, and 14 bases lay between the germline ends. Germline values: CDR1 DFQATT, CDR2 SNEGSKA (reference sequence). The DNA of the CDR3 is TGCAGTGCTAGAGATATGGGCTGGGCCGACACCGGGGAGCTGTTTTTT. It yields the protein CSARDMGWADTGELFF.

This clonotype has only a few counts. This sequence joins TRBV28 and TRBJ1-3; TRBD1 matches 8 bases. Unmatched junction bases numbered 8, after V lost 3 bases and J lost 7 bases. Germline V CDR1 and CDR2: MDHEN, SYDVKM. The CDR3 contains 15 residues. The CDR3 sequence: CASSFRTGRRNTIYF. In DNA, the CDR3 is TGTGCCAGCAGTTTCCGGACAGGGAGGAGGAACACCATATATTTT.

This clonotype showed up many times. The chain is built from TRBV20-1 and TRBJ2-3; 8 nucleotides line up with TRBD1. This CDR3 has 14 amino acids. Germline V gene data show CDR1 as DFQATT and CDR2 as SNEGSKA (reference sequence). The J segment lost 2 bases and the V segment lost 1 base, leaving 2 bases of the junction unmatched. CDR3 loop: CSARVQGDTDTQYF. The CDR3, as DNA: TGCAGTGCTAGAGTACAGGGGGACACAGATACGCAGTATTTT.

The sample holds many counts of this clonotype. Written as DNA, the CDR3 is TGTGCCAGCAGGGGACTTGGCAATGAGCAGTTCTTC. It yields the protein CASRGLGNEQFF. The chain recombines TRBV14 with TRBJ2-1; perhaps TRBD2 as D (6 bases). V dropped 6 bases and J dropped 6 bases, with 9 bases sitting between them. The germline gives CDR1 SGHDN, CDR2 FVKESK. This CDR3 comprises 12 residues. Filled out from reference TRBV14 and TRBJ2-1, the complete variable domain reads EAGVTQFPSHSVIEKGQTVTLRCDPISGHDNLYWYRRVMGKEIKFLLHFVKESKQDESGMPNNRFLAERTGGTYSTLKVQPAELEDSGVYFCASRGLGNEQFFGPGTRLTVL.

The chain combines TRBV28 with TRBJ2-7, with D possibly matching TRBD1 (5 bases). Trimming removed 6 bases at V and 2 bases at J, with 11 bases between. This CDR3 has 13 residues. CDR1 and CDR2 (germline): MDHEN, SYDVKM. CDR3 DNA sequence: TGTGCCAGCAGGCGCAGGGAAGCCTACGAGCAGTACTTC. Translation gives CASRRREAYEQYF.

There are many counts of this clonotype. This chain uses TRBV28 with TRBJ2-1, with 12 bases that match TRBD2. With 3 bases clipped from V and 7 bases from J, the junction kept 7 bases outside the gene matches. CDR3 size: 16 residues. Germline assignment: CDR1 MDHEN and CDR2 SYDVKM. The DNA for the CDR3 is TGTGCCAGCAGTTTGCCCGGGACTAGCGGGTGGAATGAGCAGTTCTTC. Its translation is CASSLPGTSGWNEQFF.

The chain recombines TRBV12-3 or TRBV12-4 with TRBJ2-7, with D perhaps TRBD1 or TRBD2 (5 bases each). The germline V and J ends were trimmed by 6 bases and 4 bases, with 16 bases remaining between them. This CDR3 has 14 amino acids. The CDR3 sequence is CASRPGLEGYEQYF. As DNA, the CDR3 is TGTGCCAGCAGGCCGGGGCTGGAAGGATACGAGCAGTACTTC.

J is TRBJ2-1 and V is TRBV12-3 or TRBV12-4, with D perhaps given as TRBD1 or TRBD2 (5 bases each). The CDR3 covers 14 residues. The germline V and J ends were trimmed by 5 bases and 8 bases, with 16 bases remaining between them. The CDR3 DNA reads as TGTGCCAGCAGTAGACCGCTTGGGGGATATGAGCAGTTCTTC. Translating gives CASSRPLGGYEQFF.

CDR3 coding DNA: TGTGCCAGCAGCCAAGCTCCGGGGGATAATGAAAAACTGTTTTTT. Its translation: CASSQAPGDNEKLFF. This sequence joins TRBV7-2 and TRBJ1-4, with D perhaps matching TRBD1 (5 bases). V was shortened by 5 bases and J by 4 bases, with 14 bases between the two germline ends. CDR1 is SGHTA and CDR2 is FQGNSA in the germline V gene. The CDR3 is 15 amino acids.

The sample holds many counts of this clonotype. The rearrangement joins TRBV6-5 to TRBJ1-6; tentatively, D is TRBD1 (6 bases). This CDR3 has 14 amino acids. V lost 3 bases, J lost 6 bases, and 9 bases lay in between. Per the germline V gene, CDR1 is MNHEY and CDR2 is SVGAGI. CDR3 in DNA: TGTGCCAGCAGTTATACAGGGACTAATTCACCCCTCCACTTT. Amino acid sequence: CASSYTGTNSPLHF.